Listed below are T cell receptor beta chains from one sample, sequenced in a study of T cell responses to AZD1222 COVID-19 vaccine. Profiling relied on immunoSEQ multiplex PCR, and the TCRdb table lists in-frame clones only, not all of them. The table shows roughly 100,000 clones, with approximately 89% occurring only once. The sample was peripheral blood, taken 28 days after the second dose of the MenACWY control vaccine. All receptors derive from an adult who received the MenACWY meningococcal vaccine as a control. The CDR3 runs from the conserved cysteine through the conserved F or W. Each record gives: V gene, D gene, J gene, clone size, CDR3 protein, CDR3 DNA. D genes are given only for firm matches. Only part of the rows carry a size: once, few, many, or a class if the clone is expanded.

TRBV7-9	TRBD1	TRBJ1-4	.	CASSFGQGRGDEKLFF	TGTGCCAGCAGCTTCGGACAGGGGCGGGGAGATGAAAAACTGTTTTTT
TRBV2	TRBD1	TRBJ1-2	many	CASRLPGTGFNYGYTF	TGTGCCAGCAGACTACCCGGGACAGGGTTTAACTATGGCTACACCTTC
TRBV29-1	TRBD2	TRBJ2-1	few	CSVVLAGGIYNEQFF	TGCAGCGTTGTACTAGCGGGGGGTATTTACAATGAGCAGTTCTTC
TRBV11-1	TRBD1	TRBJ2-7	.	CASSRQGVYEQYF	TGTGCCAGCAGCAGACAGGGGGTCTACGAGCAGTACTTC
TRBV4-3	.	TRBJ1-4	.	CASSQDGLNEKLFF	TGCGCCAGCAGCCAAGACGGACTGAATGAAAAACTGTTTTTT
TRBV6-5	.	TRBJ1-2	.	CASSSQIGVYGYTF	TGTGCCAGCAGTTCCCAAATAGGGGTCTATGGCTACACCTTC
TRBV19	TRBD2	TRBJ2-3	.	CASRPGLAAYTQYF	TGTGCCAGTAGGCCGGGACTAGCGGCATATACGCAGTATTTT
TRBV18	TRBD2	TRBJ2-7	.	CASSPLAGGEQYF	TGTGCCAGCTCACCACTAGCGGGAGGCGAGCAGTACTTC
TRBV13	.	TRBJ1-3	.	CASSLVADGNTIYF	TGTGCCAGCAGCTTAGTGGCAGATGGAAACACCATATATTTT
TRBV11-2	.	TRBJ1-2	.	CASRELKGYGYTF	TGTGCCAGCAGAGAACTTAAGGGCTATGGCTACACCTTC
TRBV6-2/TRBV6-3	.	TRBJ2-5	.	CASSTRTFVTQYF	TGTGCCAGCAGTACCAGGACTTTTGTGACCCAGTACTTC
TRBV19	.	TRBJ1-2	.	CASKAGFNYGYTF	TGTGCCAGTAAGGCGGGTTTCAACTATGGCTACACCTTC
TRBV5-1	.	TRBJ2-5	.	CASSLPLNRVGETQYF	TGCGCCAGCAGCTTACCATTAAACAGGGTAGGGGAGACCCAGTACTTC
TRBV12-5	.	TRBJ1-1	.	CASGLGNTEAFF	TGTGCTAGTGGTTTGGGGAACACTGAAGCTTTCTTT
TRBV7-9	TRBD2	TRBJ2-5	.	CASSDWGGEETQYF	TGTGCCAGCAGCGACTGGGGGGGAGAAGAGACCCAGTACTTC
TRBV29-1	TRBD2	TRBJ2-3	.	CSVEDPTSGGHTDTQYF	TGCAGCGTTGAAGACCCGACTAGCGGGGGCCACACAGATACGCAGTATTTT
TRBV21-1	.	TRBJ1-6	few	CASSTPGTGSPLHF	TGTGCCAGCAGCACACCGGGCACAGGCTCACCCCTCCACTTT
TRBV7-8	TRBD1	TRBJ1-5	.	CASSHGTGGNNQPQHF	TGTGCCAGCAGTCATGGGACAGGGGGCAACAATCAGCCCCAGCATTTT
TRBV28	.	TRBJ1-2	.	CASSDRPTNYGYTF	TGTGCCAGCAGTGACAGGCCCACTAACTATGGCTACACCTTC
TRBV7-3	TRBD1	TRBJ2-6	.	CASSPGQGGANVLTF	TGTGCCAGCAGCCCCGGACAGGGTGGGGCCAACGTCCTGACTTTC
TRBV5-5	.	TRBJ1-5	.	CASSFTDNQPQHF	TGTGCCAGCAGCTTCACGGACAATCAGCCCCAGCATTTT
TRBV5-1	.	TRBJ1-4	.	CASSFNRPANEKLFF	TGCGCCAGCAGCTTCAACAGGCCGGCTAATGAAAAACTGTTTTTT
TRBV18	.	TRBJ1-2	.	CASSRGDADGYTF	TGTGCCAGCTCACGCGGGGATGCGGATGGCTACACCTTC
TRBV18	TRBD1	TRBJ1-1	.	CASSLTGTADTEAFF	TGTGCCAGCTCACTTACCGGGACAGCCGACACTGAAGCTTTCTTT
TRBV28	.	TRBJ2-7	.	CASSFTLSYEQYF	TGTGCCAGCAGTTTTACGCTCTCCTACGAGCAGTACTTC
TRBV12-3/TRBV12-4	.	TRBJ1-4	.	CASSRQGGEKLFF	TGTGCCAGCAGCCGACAAGGCGGAGAAAAACTGTTTTTT
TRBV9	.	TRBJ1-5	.	CASSVGSNQPQHF	TGTGCCAGCAGCGTAGGTAGCAATCAGCCCCAGCATTTT
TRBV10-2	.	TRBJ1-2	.	CASSESTGRGGYTF	TGCGCCAGCAGTGAGTCTACAGGGAGGGGAGGCTACACCTTC
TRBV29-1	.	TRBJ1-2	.	CSVESYTF	TGCAGCGTCGAGAGCTACACCTTC
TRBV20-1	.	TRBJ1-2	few	CSARVEYGYTF	TGCAGTGCTAGAGTGGAATATGGCTACACCTTC
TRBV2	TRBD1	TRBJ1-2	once	CASRATGQARGYGYTF	TGTGCCAGCAGAGCCACCGGACAGGCTCGGGGGTATGGCTACACCTTC
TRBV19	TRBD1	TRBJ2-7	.	CASSIPGQRYEQYF	TGTGCCAGTAGTATACCGGGACAGAGATACGAGCAGTACTTC
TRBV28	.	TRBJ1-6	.	CASSRRGAYNSPLHF	TGTGCCAGCAGCCGCAGGGGAGCCTATAATTCACCCCTCCACTTT
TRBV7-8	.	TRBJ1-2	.	CASSQRYYGYTF	TGTGCCAGCAGCCAGCGGTACTATGGCTACACCTTC
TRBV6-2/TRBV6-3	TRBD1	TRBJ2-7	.	CASSYSGSGTAGGYEQYF	TGTGCCAGCAGTTACTCTGGTTCGGGGACGGCAGGGGGCTACGAGCAGTACTTC
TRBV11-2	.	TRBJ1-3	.	CASSLTAAGRHHRNTIYF	TGTGCCAGCAGCTTAACAGCGGCAGGACGCCACCATCGAAACACCATATATTTT
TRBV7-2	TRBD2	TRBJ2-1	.	CASSHPGLAGTHSYNEQFF	TGTGCCAGCAGCCACCCGGGACTAGCGGGGACTCACTCCTACAATGAGCAGTTCTTC
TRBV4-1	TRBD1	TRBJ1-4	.	CASSRDRRIEKLFF	TGCGCCAGCAGCCGGGACAGGAGGATTGAAAAACTGTTTTTT
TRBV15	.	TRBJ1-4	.	CATSRGQKKEKLFF	TGTGCCACCAGCAGAGGACAGAAGAAAGAAAAACTGTTTTTT
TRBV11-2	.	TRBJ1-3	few	CASSYMGRERNTIYF	TGTGCCAGCAGCTATATGGGCAGGGAGAGAAACACCATATATTTT
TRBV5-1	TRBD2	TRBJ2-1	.	CASSRLAGINEQFF	TGCGCCAGCAGCCGACTAGCGGGGATCAATGAGCAGTTCTTC
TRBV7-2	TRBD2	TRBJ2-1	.	CASSLVPSGGGYNEQFF	TGTGCCAGCAGCTTAGTTCCTAGCGGGGGGGGCTACAATGAGCAGTTCTTC
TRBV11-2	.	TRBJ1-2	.	CASSLGGGLNYGYTF	TGTGCCAGCAGCTTAGGAGGGGGGCTCAACTATGGCTACACCTTC
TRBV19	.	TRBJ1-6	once	CASGGLGISYNSPLHF	TGTGCCAGCGGGGGCCTGGGGATCTCCTATAATTCACCCCTCCACTTT
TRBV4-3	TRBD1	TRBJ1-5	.	CASSQERRTGKGGPQHF	TGCGCCAGCAGCCAAGAACGTCGGACAGGGAAGGGAGGGCCCCAGCATTTT
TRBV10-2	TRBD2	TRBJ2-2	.	CASTNPGGTGELFF	TGCGCCAGCACAAACCCGGGGGGCACCGGGGAGCTGTTTTTT
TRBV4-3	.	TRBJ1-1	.	CASSVQVRNTEAFF	TGCGCCAGCAGCGTACAGGTGCGTAACACTGAAGCTTTCTTT
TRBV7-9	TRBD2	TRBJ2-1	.	CASSLESRLAGENEQFF	TGTGCCAGCAGCTTAGAGTCCCGGCTAGCGGGGGAGAATGAGCAGTTCTTC
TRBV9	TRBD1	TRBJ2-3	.	CASSGRTGGTDTQYF	TGTGCCAGCAGCGGGAGGACAGGGGGCACAGATACGCAGTATTTT
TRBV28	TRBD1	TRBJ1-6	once	CASTMTGLYNSPLHF	TGTGCCAGCACCATGACAGGGTTGTATAATTCACCCCTCCACTTT
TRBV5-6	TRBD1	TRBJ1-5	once	CASSLGGTGVQPQHF	TGTGCCAGCAGCTTGGGCGGGACAGGGGTCCAGCCCCAGCATTTT
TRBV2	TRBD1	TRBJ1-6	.	CASNLQGARRPLHF	TGTGCCAGCAATCTCCAGGGGGCTAGAAGACCCCTCCACTTT
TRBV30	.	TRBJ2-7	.	CAWGGRGEQYF	TGTGCCTGGGGGGGCAGGGGCGAGCAGTACTTC
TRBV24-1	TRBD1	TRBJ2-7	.	CATQGADSYEQYF	TGTGCCACCCAGGGGGCGGACTCCTACGAGCAGTACTTC